Listed below are T cell receptor beta chains from one sample, sequenced in a study of blood T cell repertoires in COVID-19. Sequenced by immunoSEQ multiplex PCR; TCRdb stores in-frame clones only, minus some. The sample has 200,000 to 300,000 clones, almost 85% seen once. Material: peripheral blood. Receptor source: a man in his fifties with COVID-19, enrolled during active disease. Both conserved end residues are part of each CDR3. Fields, in order: CDR3 length, V gene, J gene, D gene, clone size, CDR3 protein, CDR3 DNA. D genes are given only for firm matches. Not all rows give a size; the values are once, few, many and, for expanded clones, a class.

16	TRBV7-2	TRBJ2-3	TRBD2	NA	CASSSLAGGITDTQYF	TGTGCCAGCAGCTCATTAGCGGGGGGAATCACAGATACGCAGTATTTT
15	TRBV11-2	TRBJ1-2	TRBD1	few	CASSPRTGALSGYTF	TGTGCCAGCAGCCCGCGGACAGGGGCCCTTAGTGGCTACACCTTC
15	TRBV7-3	TRBJ2-7	TRBD1	NA	CASSPSGQGSYEQYF	TGTGCCAGCAGCCCGAGTGGACAGGGCTCCTACGAGCAGTACTTC
16	TRBV18	TRBJ2-7	TRBD2	NA	CASSLSSGGASYEQYF	TGTGCCAGCTCACTTTCTAGCGGGGGGGCCTCCTACGAGCAGTACTTC
14	TRBV5-4	TRBJ2-3	NA	once	CASRAGTSTDTQYF	TGTGCCAGCAGGGCCGGGACTAGCACAGATACGCAGTATTTT
13	TRBV9	TRBJ1-6	NA	once	CASSGQLNSPLHF	TGTGCCAGCAGCGGGCAGTTAAATTCACCCCTCCACTTT
12	TRBV28	TRBJ1-5	NA	NA	CASSSAGQPQHF	TGTGCCAGCAGTTCCGCGGGGCAGCCCCAGCATTTT
14	TRBV19	TRBJ1-6	NA	NA	CASSIGQNNSPLHF	TGTGCCAGTAGTATAGGTCAGAATAATTCACCCCTCCACTTT
15	TRBV5-4	TRBJ1-4	TRBD1	NA	CASSLRDRENEKLFF	TGTGCCAGCAGCTTGAGGGACAGGGAGAATGAAAAACTGTTTTTT
14	TRBV7-3	TRBJ2-2	NA	NA	CASSFQGSSGELFF	TGTGCCAGCAGCTTCCAGGGTTCTTCCGGGGAGCTGTTTTTT
14	TRBV7-9	TRBJ2-1	TRBD2	NA	CASSFSGGEDEQFF	TGTGCCAGCAGCTTTAGCGGGGGGGAGGATGAGCAGTTCTTC
17	TRBV7-3	TRBJ2-5	TRBD2	NA	CASSLTGTSGGRETQYF	TGTGCCAGCAGCTTAACAGGGACTAGCGGGGGGCGAGAGACCCAGTACTTC
16	TRBV4-1	TRBJ1-5	TRBD1	NA	CASSQGTGGRNQPQHF	TGCGCCAGCAGCCAGGGGACAGGGGGTCGCAATCAGCCCCAGCATTTT
14	TRBV6-2/TRBV6-3	TRBJ2-2	NA	NA	CASSKRQNTGELFF	TGTGCCAGCAGTAAACGACAGAACACCGGGGAGCTGTTTTTT
13	TRBV2	TRBJ2-5	NA	once	CASSEMSRETQYF	TGTGCCAGCAGTGAAATGAGCAGGGAGACCCAGTACTTC
15	TRBV5-1	TRBJ2-1	TRBD1	NA	CATTGSDRGGNEQFF	TGCGCCACCACCGGGTCTGACAGGGGAGGAAATGAGCAGTTCTTC
13	TRBV10-3	TRBJ1-1	TRBD1	NA	CAISGRGPSEAFF	TGTGCCATCAGTGGGAGGGGGCCGAGTGAAGCTTTCTTT
20	TRBV10-3	TRBJ1-2	TRBD1	NA	CAISESRVLKKGARAYGYTF	TGTGCCATCAGTGAGTCTCGGGTCTTGAAAAAGGGGGCGCGCGCCTATGGCTACACCTTC
12	TRBV15	TRBJ1-1	NA	once	CATSRDRTEAFF	TGTGCCACCAGCAGAGATCGCACTGAAGCTTTCTTT
15	TRBV7-9	TRBJ1-6	TRBD1	NA	CASSSRQGNNSPLHF	TGTGCCAGCAGTAGCAGACAGGGGAATAATTCACCCCTCCACTTT
14	TRBV4-1	TRBJ2-7	NA	NA	CASSHDRGAYEQYF	TGCGCCAGCAGCCATGATCGGGGAGCCTACGAGCAGTACTTC
14	TRBV5-4	TRBJ1-5	NA	NA	CASSLAGGNQPQHF	TGTGCCAGCAGCTTGGCCGGAGGCAATCAGCCCCAGCATTTT
13	TRBV19	TRBJ1-3	NA	NA	CASSTGQQGTIYF	TGTGCCAGTAGTACCGGACAGCAAGGCACCATATATTTT
15	TRBV5-5	TRBJ1-4	TRBD1	NA	CASSFGGTGNEKLFF	TGTGCCAGCAGCTTTGGGGGGACAGGGAATGAAAAACTGTTTTTT
14	TRBV9	TRBJ1-5	NA	NA	CASSVGSLGQPQHF	TGTGCCAGCAGCGTAGGATCCCTCGGTCAGCCCCAGCATTTT
14	TRBV19	TRBJ2-1	TRBD2	few	CASSIGLAGGEQFF	TGTGCCAGTAGTATAGGGCTAGCGGGGGGGGAGCAGTTCTTC
14	TRBV7-2	TRBJ2-7	NA	once	CASSARISTYEQYF	TGTGCCAGCAGCGCCAGAATTTCAACCTACGAGCAGTACTTC
16	TRBV7-2	TRBJ2-2	TRBD2	NA	CASSFYRGGDTGELFF	TGTGCCAGCAGCTTCTACCGGGGGGGTGACACCGGGGAGCTGTTTTTT
15	TRBV19	TRBJ2-2	NA	NA	CASSSAGASTGELFF	TGTGCCAGTAGTTCCGCGGGGGCGAGCACCGGGGAGCTGTTTTTT
14	TRBV29-1	TRBJ1-4	TRBD1	NA	CSVTSGTGFEKLFF	TGCAGCGTCACCTCCGGGACAGGGTTTGAAAAACTGTTTTTT
15	TRBV20-1	TRBJ1-4	TRBD1	NA	CSASPGGLSNEKLFF	TGCAGTGCTAGTCCAGGGGGGCTCTCTAATGAAAAACTGTTTTTT
15	TRBV5-1	TRBJ2-6	NA	NA	CASSYRTAGANVLTF	TGCGCCAGCAGTTATAGGACAGCTGGGGCCAACGTCCTGACTTTC
14	TRBV19	TRBJ2-1	TRBD2	NA	CASSMTSGVGEQFF	TGTGCCAGTAGTATGACTAGCGGGGTTGGTGAGCAGTTCTTC
16	TRBV24-1	TRBJ1-5	TRBD1	NA	CATSESGTGVNQPQHF	TGTGCCACCAGTGAATCCGGGACAGGGGTTAATCAGCCCCAGCATTTT
14	TRBV5-1	TRBJ2-7	TRBD1	NA	CASSTGQVVTEQYF	TGCGCCAGCAGCACAGGACAGGTCGTTACCGAGCAGTACTTC
16	TRBV10-1	TRBJ2-3	TRBD2	NA	CASSELAGGHTDTQYF	TGCGCCAGCAGTGAGTTAGCGGGGGGACACACAGATACGCAGTATTTT
14	TRBV11-2	TRBJ2-7	NA	NA	CASSLAGGPYEQYF	TGTGCCAGCAGCCTCGCCGGGGGGCCCTACGAGCAGTACTTC
14	TRBV3-1/TRBV3-2	TRBJ1-6	NA	NA	CASSSGEGNSPLHF	TGTGCCAGCAGTTCCGGGGAAGGCAATTCACCCCTCCACTTT
13	TRBV7-2	TRBJ1-2	NA	NA	CASSLTVNYGYTF	TGTGCCAGCAGCTTGACAGTTAACTATGGCTACACCTTC
12	TRBV29-1	TRBJ2-7	NA	NA	CSVAGVTDEQYF	TGCAGCGTTGCAGGGGTGACCGACGAGCAGTACTTC
18	TRBV18	TRBJ1-4	TRBD1	NA	CASSLRGQGIATNEKLFF	TGTGCCAGCTCACTCCGGGGACAGGGTATTGCAACTAATGAAAAACTGTTTTTT
15	TRBV7-8	TRBJ2-3	TRBD2	NA	CASERGSIHTDTQYF	TGTGCCAGCGAGCGGGGGTCAATACACACAGATACGCAGTATTTT
15	TRBV7-9	TRBJ2-7	TRBD2	NA	CASSSLTSVTYEQYF	TGTGCCAGCAGCTCCCTCACTAGCGTTACCTACGAGCAGTACTTC
13	TRBV7-8	TRBJ2-1	TRBD2	few	CASSLSSGNEQFF	TGTGCCAGCAGCTTATCTAGCGGCAATGAGCAGTTCTTC
15	TRBV13	TRBJ2-3	NA	NA	CASSLWGGVGDTQYF	TGTGCCAGCAGTCTTTGGGGAGGAGTTGGGGATACGCAGTATTTT
14	TRBV5-1	TRBJ2-1	TRBD1	NA	CASSRDRGEDEQFF	TGCGCCAGCAGCAGGGACAGGGGAGAGGATGAGCAGTTCTTC
14	TRBV21-1	TRBJ2-1	NA	NA	CASSVTGGSNEQFF	TGTGCCAGCAGTGTGACGGGTGGTTCAAATGAGCAGTTCTTC
15	TRBV4-2	TRBJ1-3	TRBD1	NA	CASSNLQGAGNTIYF	TGTGCCAGCAGCAACCTCCAGGGGGCTGGAAACACCATATATTTT
15	TRBV3-1/TRBV3-2	TRBJ1-3	NA	once	CASSQRQVYGNTIYF	TGTGCCAGCAGCCAACGACAGGTGTACGGAAACACCATATATTTT
14	TRBV20-1	TRBJ2-7	TRBD1	NA	CSASAGTGPYEQYF	TGCAGTGCTAGTGCTGGGACAGGTCCCTACGAGCAGTACTTC
13	TRBV12-3/TRBV12-4	TRBJ1-1	TRBD1	NA	CASSPGTGSEAFF	TGTGCCAGCAGTCCCGGGACAGGCTCTGAAGCTTTCTTT
15	TRBV3-1/TRBV3-2	TRBJ1-6	NA	few	CASSQGGGVNSPLHF	TGTGCCAGCAGCCAAGGAGGGGGAGTTAATTCACCCCTCCACTTT
13	TRBV6-5	TRBJ1-2	NA	NA	CASTAGADYGYTF	TGTGCCAGCACAGCGGGCGCTGACTATGGCTACACCTTC
13	TRBV18	TRBJ1-1	TRBD1	NA	CASSPGQVPEAFF	TGTGCCAGCTCACCGGGACAGGTCCCTGAAGCTTTCTTT